Listed here is a single T cell receptor (beta chain). Germline loops: CDR1 SGHDT, CDR2 YYEEEE. Trimming stripped 4 bases from V and 0 bases from J, with 13 bases between. The length of the CDR3 is 15 residues. The data are from a study of CDR3 diversity in severe acne. TCRdb processed the PCR reads anew with MiXCR; each CDR3 protein has one entry. The data show tens of thousands of distinct CDR3 sequences, under 60% seen once. The chain couples TRBV5-6 to TRBJ1-1; a weak D match, TRBD1 (6 bases). Sample: blood. This clonotype originated in a male donor in good health, without acne. The CDR3 spells CASSPLDRMNTEAFF. CDR3 DNA sequence: TGTGCCAGCAGCCCCCTCGACAGGATGAACACTGAAGCTTTCTTT.